The entry below gives a single T cell receptor beta chain sequence along with its context. Measured with immunoSEQ multiplex PCR; TCRdb has only the in-frame clones, and not every one. This sample carries over 20,000 clones, 73% of them seen once, and the ten largest clones take approximately 17%. The entry originates in a study of intratumoral heterogeneity in liver cancer. Study information: The median patient age was roughly 62 years, and most were male.

Early-stage hepatocellular carcinoma patients were treatment-naïve prior to resection. The ends were cut back, 5 bases at V and 2 bases at J, with 16 bases in the middle. This CDR3 has 15 amino acids. Germline V CDR1 and CDR2: MNHEY, SVGAGI. V usage is TRBV6-5 and J usage is TRBJ2-7; TRBD2 might be the D (6 bases). This TCR was sampled from a woman aged 70-85 years with hepatocellular carcinoma. Material: tumor-adjacent normal tissue, obtained before any cancer treatment. CDR3 protein: CASSPLEGRAYEQYF. DNA of the CDR3: TGTGCCAGCAGTCCCCTGGAGGGCCGAGCCTACGAGCAGTACTTC.